Below, 5 T cell receptor beta chains from the same sample are listed, as sequenced in a study of blood T cells in healthy people across ages. Then a second PCR, running roughly 7 to 11 cycles, was carried out with a sample-barcoded 5' primer and a J-beta primer mix. TCRdb reanalysed the 5' RACE reads using MiXCR and keeps one entry per CDR3 protein. Of 1.4 million to 1.5 million distinct CDR3 sequences listed, 42% were seen once; the top ten hold 6.5% to 10%. Sequencing input: blood. The receptors derive from a woman aged 18-29 years in good health.

Of note for this clonotype: A much larger clonotype is one base distant, so this may be a read error. The chain couples TRBV10-3 to TRBJ2-7; 7 bases map to TRBD1. V lost 2 bases to trimming and J lost 1 base; unmatched junction nucleotides: 5. Germline V gene sequence: CDR1 ENHRY, CDR2 SYGVKD. The CDR3 sequence is 15 residues long. The CDR3 DNA reads TGTGCCATCAGTGAGCCGACAGGGTTTTCCTACGAGCAGTACTTC. As protein: CAISEPTGFSYEQYF.

Points on this clonotype: A much larger clone lies one base from this, so it may be a read error. This chain links TRBV4-1 with TRBJ2-1, with 11 bases fitting TRBD2. Germline assignment: CDR1 MGHRA and CDR2 YSYEKL. The CDR3 runs to 16 residues. Losses at the gene ends were 1 base for V and 10 bases for J; bases not matched to a gene: 9. This CDR3 is CASSQGLAGFFHEQFF. The CDR3 coding sequence is TGCGCCAGCAGCCAAGGACTAGCGGGATTCTTCCACGAGCAGTTCTTC.

This clonotype was picked up many times. The chain carries TRBV4-1 and TRBJ2-7; 11 bases match TRBD1. The CDR3 covers 15 residues. Trimming took 5 bases from V and 1 from J; bases not matched to a gene: 4. CDR1 and CDR2 from the germline V gene are MGHRA and YSYEKL. The DNA of the CDR3 is TGCGCCAGCAGCTCCCGGGACAGGGGGTCCTACGAGCAGTACTTC. This codes for CASSSRDRGSYEQYF.

This clonotype turned up a few times. The chain is built from TRBV27 and TRBJ2-3; D is perhaps TRBD1 (6 bases). V was pared by 7 bases and J by 3 bases, with 11 bases between. CDR1 and CDR2 (germline): MNHEY, SMNVEV (reference sequence). The CDR3 contains 13 residues. The CDR3: CASKPRGTDTQYF. CDR3 in DNA: TGTGCCAGCAAGCCAAGGGGGACAGATACGCAGTATTTT.

This clonotype was seen a handful of times. This chain links TRBV7-2 with TRBJ1-5; the D gene is possibly TRBD1 (6 bases). In germline, CDR1 is SGHTA, CDR2 FQGNSA. Trimming removed 4 bases from V and 6 bases from J, with 25 bases in between. The CDR3 extends over 18 amino acids. The DNA of the CDR3 is TGTGCCAGCAGCTCCCGGGACAAATATTCAGACGGGATTCAGCCCCAGCATTTT. Amino acids: CASSSRDKYSDGIQPQHF. Full variable domain (outside the CDR3, taken from reference TRBV7-2 and TRBJ1-5): GAGVSQSPSNKVTEKGKDVELRCDPISGHTALYWYRQSLGQGLEFLIYFQGNSAPDKSGLPSDRFSAERTGGSVSTLTIQRTQQEDSAVYLCASSSRDKYSDGIQPQHFGDGTRLSIL.